The sequence of this T cell receptor (beta chain) was determined in a study of T cells after yellow fever vaccination. V lost 7 bases and J lost 5; bases outside the gene matches: 9. This CDR3 region has 14 residues. Germline CDR1 is MNHNS and CDR2 is SASEGT. Study outcomes and limitations: The study re-detected most primary-vaccination clones after the booster (roughly 96% CD4, just over 85% CD8). Peak timing came faster in the weaker secondary response, day 5 versus 15.

The 5'RACE template-switching step produced TCR cDNA and added a universal primer site and UMIs. Via MiXCR, TCRdb re-called the 5' RACE reads, giving one row per CDR3 protein. The profile covers 200,000 to 300,000 distinct CDR3 sequences, with approximately 6.3% appearing a single time and 1% to 1.2% taken by the ten largest. Remarks on this clonotype: Its specificity is not known.

This chain connects TRBV6-1 to TRBJ2-3, with 7 positions matching TRBD2. The sample in question was CD4+ T cells sorted from PBMCs, obtained on the day of the yellow fever booster vaccination. The TCR sequence derives from a man younger than 45 who received the YFV17D yellow fever vaccine. The DNA for the CDR3 is TGTGCCAGCAAGGTGGGAGGGCCCGGAGATACGCAGTATTTT. Protein: CASKVGGPGDTQYF.